This T cell receptor beta chain was obtained from a study of shared clonotypes between healthy human individuals. Donation came from healthy HIV-negative adults that had no recent acute infections or vaccinations. Naive CD4+ cells were CD45RA-selected; the remaining cells were memory. In this sample, this clone turned up once. Its antigen is undetermined. This CDR3 region has 14 residues. Trimming took off 5 bases at V and 6 bases at J, with 13 bases between the two ends. CDR1 and CDR2 from the germline V gene are KGHSH and LQKENI. Study-wide results and limits: Between a few donors, naive CD4 clonotypes were shared at a level of about 5.3%.

The table came from immunoSEQ multiplex PCR; TCRdb's copy has only in-frame clones and leaves some out. This table holds more than 850,000 clones, 78% found once. The TCR originated in a man younger than 35 in good health. Some clones in this sample may be carry-over from other donors' samples. The chain joins TRBV18 to TRBJ2-2, with a possible D match to TRBD1 (5 bases). The sample taken for sequencing was memory CD4+ T cells from PBMCs. Subset: CD45RA-negative fraction. CDR3 residues: CASSEQAAPGELFF. The CDR3 bases are TGTGCCAGCTCAGAACAGGCGGCCCCCGGGGAGCTGTTTTTT.